Listed below are T cell receptor beta chains from one sample, sequenced in a study of T cells in Graves' hyperthyroidism and ophthalmopathy. TCRdb re-called the multiplex PCR reads with MiXCR, one entry per CDR3 protein. The sample shows roughly 400,000 distinct CDR3 sequences, roughly 13% of them seen only once. Sequenced: blood. Source of these receptors: a man between 50 and 59 years old with Graves' ophthalmopathy. Both conserved end residues are part of each CDR3. The order of the fields is CDR3 DNA, CDR3 protein, J gene, V gene, clone size, D gene. D genes are given only for firm matches. Clone sizes are given selectively: once, few, many, or a class where the clone is expanded.

TGTGCCAGCTCACCATACGGGGCTGCAACTAATGAAAAACTGTTTTTT,CASSPYGAATNEKLFF,TRBJ1-4,TRBV18,many,-
TGTGCCAGTAGTATACCCAGTTATGGCTACACCTTC,CASSIPSYGYTF,TRBJ1-2,TRBV19,few,-
TGTGCCAGCAAACTAGCGGGATCGACAGATACGCAGTATTTT,CASKLAGSTDTQYF,TRBJ2-3,TRBV5-5,many,TRBD2
TGTGCCAGCAGTCCATCTAGCGGGGAGGTCACAGATACGCAGTATTTT,CASSPSSGEVTDTQYF,TRBJ2-3,TRBV27,many,TRBD2
TGTGCCAGCAGCGTAGAGGACAGGCGGGGGACACCCCTCCACTTT,CASSVEDRRGTPLHF,TRBJ1-6,TRBV9,few,TRBD1
TGTGCCAGCAGCCAACCGGGACTAGCGGGCCACTCCTACGAGCAGTACTTC,CASSQPGLAGHSYEQYF,TRBJ2-7,TRBV3-1,many,TRBD2
TGTGCCACCAGATGGGACTCCTTGGGGGAGACCCAGTACTTC,CATRWDSLGETQYF,TRBJ2-5,TRBV15,-,-
TGCGCCAGCAGCTTGGAATATGGGGAGGGCTACGAGCAGTACTTC,CASSLEYGEGYEQYF,TRBJ2-7,TRBV5-1,many,TRBD2
TGCGCCAGCAGCCCTCCGGGACTAGCAGACACCGGGGAGCTGTTTTTT,CASSPPGLADTGELFF,TRBJ2-2,TRBV5-1,-,TRBD2
TGTGCCAGCACTTCCGAAGAAGGGGGCTATGGCTACACCTTC,CASTSEEGGYGYTF,TRBJ1-2,TRBV12-3/TRBV12-4,many,-
TGCACCAGCAGCTTGGTTTGGGGAAGCGGCTATGGCTACACCTTC,CTSSLVWGSGYGYTF,TRBJ1-2,TRBV5-1,few,-
TGTGCCAGCTCGCAATTAATAGATACGCAGTATTTT,CASSQLIDTQYF,TRBJ2-3,TRBV18,many,-
TGTGCCAGCAGTTACGGGGTCGCAGGGAGTGAGCAGTTCTTC,CASSYGVAGSEQFF,TRBJ2-1,TRBV6-2/TRBV6-3,-,-
TGCAGCGTTGGACAGGGGGAACGACCCCAGCATTTT,CSVGQGERPQHF,TRBJ1-5,TRBV29-1,-,TRBD1
TGTGCCAGTAGTCGCCAGTATGCAGGCAAATCGGACGAGCAGTACTTC,CASSRQYAGKSDEQYF,TRBJ2-7,TRBV19,-,-
TGTGCCAGCAGCCCCTCCTTTGGTGCCTACGAGCAGTACTTC,CASSPSFGAYEQYF,TRBJ2-7,TRBV5-6,many,-
TGTGCCAGCAGTTACTCGATTATAACAGCGAACACCGGGGAGCTGTTTTTT,CASSYSIITANTGELFF,TRBJ2-2,TRBV6-9,-,-
TGTGCCAGCAGTGAGGCGGTAAATCAGCCCCAGCATTTT,CASSEAVNQPQHF,TRBJ1-5,TRBV6-4,-,-
TGTGCCAGCAGGACAGGGGGTAGTCAGCCCCAGCATTTT,CASRTGGSQPQHF,TRBJ1-5,TRBV27,few,TRBD1
TGTGCCAGCAGCCCCGCCGGCAGTCAGCCCCAGCATTTT,CASSPAGSQPQHF,TRBJ1-5,TRBV7-6,few,-
TGCAGTGCTAGAGACGACAGACACGGGAATACGCAGTATTTT,CSARDDRHGNTQYF,TRBJ2-3,TRBV20-1,many,-
TGTGCCTGGAGTACGGGTAGCGGGAGCCAAGAGACCCAGTACTTC,CAWSTGSGSQETQYF,TRBJ2-5,TRBV30,many,TRBD2
TGCGCCAGCAGCCCGGAGACGGACACCTACGAGCAGTACTTC,CASSPETDTYEQYF,TRBJ2-7,TRBV4-1,few,-
TGTGCCAGCAGCCAAGACGGACTAGCGGGGAAGTACGAGCAGTACTTC,CASSQDGLAGKYEQYF,TRBJ2-7,TRBV3-1,many,TRBD2
TGTGCCAGCAGTGACCCAGGGGCGGATAACTACAATGAGCAGTTCTTC,CASSDPGADNYNEQFF,TRBJ2-1,TRBV25-1,-,-
TGTGCCATCAGTGAAGTAGGGGAGAGGTACGAGCAGTACTTC,CAISEVGERYEQYF,TRBJ2-7,TRBV10-3,-,-
TGTGCCAGCAGCCCCATGGGGAACAATGAGCAGTTCTTC,CASSPMGNNEQFF,TRBJ2-1,TRBV6-1,-,-
TGTGCCAGCAGTGAGCAGGAGAACGAGCAGTACTTC,CASSEQENEQYF,TRBJ2-7,TRBV2,many,-
TGTGCCACCAGCAGAGGCAGAGTGAGTGAAAAACTGTTTTTT,CATSRGRVSEKLFF,TRBJ1-4,TRBV15,-,-
TGCAGCGTCTCACCCCCTACGGGGAGTAACACCGGGGAGCTGTTTTTT,CSVSPPTGSNTGELFF,TRBJ2-2,TRBV29-1,few,-
TGTGCCAGCAGCACAACCCCAACTTTTAGCTCCTACGAGCAGTACTTC,CASSTTPTFSSYEQYF,TRBJ2-7,TRBV28,few,-
TGCAGCGTGGCCTCGGCCGGGACAGGGAGGACCAAAAACATTCAGTACTTC,CSVASAGTGRTKNIQYF,TRBJ2-4,TRBV29-1,-,TRBD1
TGTGCCAGCAGTGTTTCAGGGGACGGTGAAGCTTTCTTT,CASSVSGDGEAFF,TRBJ1-1,TRBV6-1,many,-
TGTGCCAGCAGCTCAGGACTGACAACTAATGAAAAACTGTTTTTT,CASSSGLTTNEKLFF,TRBJ1-4,TRBV11-2,many,-
TGTGCCAGTAGTATTGGTGGGCGGGAGCTCGGGACCCAGTACTTC,CASSIGGRELGTQYF,TRBJ2-5,TRBV19,-,TRBD2
TGCGCCAGCAGCTTGGCAGGGGGCACCGAGCAGTACTTC,CASSLAGGTEQYF,TRBJ2-7,TRBV5-1,-,TRBD1
TGTGCCAGCAGCCAACAGGGATTTGCAGATACGCAGTATTTT,CASSQQGFADTQYF,TRBJ2-3,TRBV6-1,few,-
TGTGCCTGCAACCGGGACGACTCCTGCGAGCAGTACTTC,CACNRDDSCEQYF,TRBJ2-7,TRBV2,few,-
TGTGCCAGCAGTTTTCGGCGGGACAGGGATGAAAAACTGTTTTTT,CASSFRRDRDEKLFF,TRBJ1-4,TRBV12-3/TRBV12-4,few,TRBD1
TGTGCCAGCAGCCAAGTTAGAGCCAGTCAGTTCTTC,CASSQVRASQFF,TRBJ2-1,TRBV3-1,few,-
TGTGCCAGCAGTGAAATTACGGGAGACATCGGGGAGCTGTTTTTT,CASSEITGDIGELFF,TRBJ2-2,TRBV6-1,-,-
TGTGCCAGCAGCTTAGGGGGGTTCCTAGCGGGAGCAAACACCGGGGAGCTGTTTTTT,CASSLGGFLAGANTGELFF,TRBJ2-2,TRBV11-2,-,TRBD2
TGCAGTGCTAGACCTAGCTCCCTTAGCACAGATACGCAGTATTTT,CSARPSSLSTDTQYF,TRBJ2-3,TRBV20-1,many,-
TGTGCCAGCAGCCAAGATTCCCCTGCGAACTCCTACGAGCAGTACTTC,CASSQDSPANSYEQYF,TRBJ2-7,TRBV3-1,few,-